This T cell receptor (beta chain) was recovered during a study of T cell clones after liver transplantation (dated by TCRdb to between 2018 and 2020). Study-level background: Samples were obtained from ITN030ST, a randomized trial in which withdrawal of immunosuppression was attempted within 2 years of liver transplantation. No induction therapy was given to the subjects, and standard immunosuppression was administered until randomization at 12-24 months post-transplant. Tolerance was defined as complete withdrawal of immunosuppression for at least one year without a rise in liver enzymes beyond twice the upper limit of normal. Donor-reactive T cell clones were identified using TCRbeta sequencing after a pre-transplant mixed lymphocyte reaction and were then followed in post-transplant blood. The studied cohort comprised 8 liver transplant recipients, 3 classified as tolerant and 5 as non-tolerant. Of the eight recipients, a few were HCV-positive, while the remaining recipients had been transplanted for non-autoimmune, non-viral indications. Blood samples were collected pre-transplant, pre-randomization before withdrawal, and post-randomization after either full withdrawal or failed withdrawal. Third party-reactive TCRbeta sequences were also identified from pre-transplant MLRs to serve as an antigen-independent comparator for donor-reactive sequences. Paper-wide results and their limitations: In two subjects, low numbers of available donor cells limited the measurable donor-reactive repertoire. Donor-reactive sequences decreased more than third party-reactive sequences, which suggests partial antigen-specific deletion that was not related to withdrawal success. Without allograft tissue specimens, donor-reactive T cells may have migrated into the graft rather than being deleted. When repertoire turnover was accounted for, significantly reduced detection of donor-reactive sequences was found in 7 of 8 subjects for CD4 and in 8 of 8 subjects for CD8. The conclusions were considered preliminary, being limited by small, heterogeneous patient numbers and non-standardized post-transplant time points. A significant post-transplant decrease in circulating donor-reactive CD4 TCRbeta sequences was observed in 5 of 8 subjects, irrespective of tolerance or HCV status.

The CDR3, cysteine through phenylalanine, is 16 amino acids long. Solely the CDR3 DNA is kept, with 48 bases framed from the first base. CDR1 and CDR2 are drawn from the germline V gene: SGDLS, YYNGEE. Unmatched junction bases come to 9, with V trimmed by 0 bases and J by 5 bases. This clone is regarded as medium-sized (0.01 to 0.1%). Its antigen is unknown. No per-base quality is available; no much larger clone lies one base away. Frozen genomic DNA underwent high-throughput TCRbeta CDR3 sequencing by immunoSEQ, including PCR amplification, mapping, bias correction and internal controls. For the original study's pipeline: Productive rearrangements were kept, and unique TCRbeta sequences were defined by CDR3 nucleotide sequence plus V and J gene. For a sequence to be called donor-reactive, it needed a frequency of at least 0.01% and at least 5-fold expansion in CFSE-low cells compared with unstimulated pre-transplant cells. Minimum frequency thresholds were set for each subject based on the unstimulated sample with the lowest template count, ensuring at least 90% detection power. Jensen-Shannon divergence between the top 1000 TCRbeta sequences post-transplant and pre-transplant was used to measure repertoire turnover. Changes in detection of donor-reactive sequences were assessed with two-sided Fisher's exact tests. Sourced from immuneACCESS, this table was stored by TCRdb with only in-frame sequences that have V and J called. A share of the clones is absent; for the studies checked, an unresolved V gene accounts for under half, and the remainder has no known explanation. That table supplies the V and J calls and clone size; D and trimming were determined from the DNA. Within this sample are about 22,000 clones, with approximately 68% of them counted one time only. About 3% of the sample is taken by the ten largest.

The time point label corresponds to: pre-transplant. Unstimulated PBMCs, after thawing, were stained for CD3, CD4 and CD8 and then FACS-sorted into CD3+CD4+ and CD3+CD8+ populations. All 8 studied subjects were randomized to immunosuppression withdrawal. The Qiagen DNeasy Blood and Tissue Kit was used for genomic DNA isolation. The chain is encoded by TRBV9 joined to TRBJ2-7, and 9 junction bases match TRBD1. The source was CD4+ T cells from blood, collected before liver transplant. This receptor was taken from a human donor who received a liver transplant. In nucleotides, the sequence is TGTGCCAGCAGCGTAGCAGGAGGACAGGGGTTCCACGAGCAGTACTTC. Its protein is CASSVAGGQGFHEQYF. Supplemented by the reference TRBV9 and TRBJ2-7 proteins around the CDR3, the complete variable domain is DSGVTQTPKHLITATGQRVTLRCSPRSGDLSVYWYQQSLDQGLQFLIQYYNGEERAKGNILERFSAQQFPDLHSELNLSSLELGDSALYFCASSVAGGQGFHEQYFGPGTRLTVT.